The clone carrying this T cell receptor beta chain came up once. One end of the junction fails to match germline, which may point to a read error. From the PCR reads, TCRdb called clonotypes with MiXCR, one entry per CDR3 protein. There are about 7,700 distinct CDR3 sequences in the sample; approximately 45% occur only once, and around 30% lies in the top ten. Donors had localized lung adenocarcinoma, a non-small cell lung cancer. Germline values: CDR1 ENHRY, CDR2 SYGVKD. The CDR3 length is 17 residues. This record comes from a study of CD4 and CD8 cells across lung adenocarcinoma regions. The receptor was isolated from a male donor with lung adenocarcinoma. The CD4 and CD8 labels of this study may be unreliable. The chain joins TRBV10-3 to TRBJ2-5; TRBD2 might be the D (6 bases). The specimen was CD4+ T cells from the margin of a lung tumor. This CDR3 reads CGFSAGHRGRDQDTQYF. Here the CDR3 DNA reads TGTGGTTTCAGTGCGGGGCACCGGGGCCGTGACCAAGACACCCAGTACTTC.